This T cell receptor (beta chain) was obtained from a study of CXCR3-negative and CXCR3-positive naive CD8 T cells. This CDR3 region has 19 residues. Concerning this clonotype: Antigen: not known.

Notes on the study in general: Hydrophobicity of TRB CDR3s was greater in CXCR3-positive naive cells than in CXCR3-negative naive cells.

TRB cDNA was prepared as libraries by UMI-labeled 5' RACE. TCRdb re-called the 5' RACE reads and shows each CDR3 protein once, DNA omitted. The table for this sample gives just under 90,000 distinct CDR3 sequences. The rearrangement uses TRBV21-1 and TRBJ2-3; checking the TCRdb D call of TRBD1 is not possible without DNA. TRBV21-1 is a recognized pseudogene. The source of this sequence is a human donor in good health. Some clones in this sample may be carry-over from other donors' samples. Sequencing was performed on naive CXCR3+ CD8+ T cells from blood. The subset is: CD45RO-CCR7+CD27+CD95- naive CD8+ T cells expressing CXCR3 (TNR3+). CDR3 sequence reads: CASSKKRDREPISTDTQYF.